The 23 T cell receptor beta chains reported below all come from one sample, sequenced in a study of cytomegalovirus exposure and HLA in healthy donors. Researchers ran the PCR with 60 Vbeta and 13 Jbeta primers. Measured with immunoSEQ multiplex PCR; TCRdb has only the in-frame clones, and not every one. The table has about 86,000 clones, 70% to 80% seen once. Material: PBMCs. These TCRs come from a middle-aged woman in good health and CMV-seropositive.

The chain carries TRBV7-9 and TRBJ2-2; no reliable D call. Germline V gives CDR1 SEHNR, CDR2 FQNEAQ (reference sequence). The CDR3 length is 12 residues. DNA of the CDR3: TGTGTTAACAGTCCGAACACCGGGGAGCTGTTTTTT. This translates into CVNSPNTGELFF.

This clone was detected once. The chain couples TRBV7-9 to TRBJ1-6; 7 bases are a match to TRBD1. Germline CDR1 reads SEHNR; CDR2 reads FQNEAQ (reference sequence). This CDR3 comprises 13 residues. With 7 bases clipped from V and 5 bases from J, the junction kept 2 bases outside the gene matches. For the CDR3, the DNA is TGTGCCAGCAAGGGACAGAATAATTCACCCCTCCACTTT. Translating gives CASKGQNNSPLHF.

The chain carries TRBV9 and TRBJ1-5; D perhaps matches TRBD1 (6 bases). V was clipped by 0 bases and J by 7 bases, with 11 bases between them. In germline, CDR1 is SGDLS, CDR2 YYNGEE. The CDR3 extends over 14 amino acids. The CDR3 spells CASSVGTVGQPQHF. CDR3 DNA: TGTGCCAGCAGCGTAGGGACAGTGGGACAGCCCCAGCATTTT.

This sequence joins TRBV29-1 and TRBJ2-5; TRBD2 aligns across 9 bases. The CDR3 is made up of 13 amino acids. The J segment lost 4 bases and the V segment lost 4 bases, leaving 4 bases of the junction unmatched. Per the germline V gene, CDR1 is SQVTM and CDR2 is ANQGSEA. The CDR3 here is CSVASGGLETQYF. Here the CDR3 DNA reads TGCAGCGTTGCCAGCGGGGGGTTAGAGACCCAGTACTTC.

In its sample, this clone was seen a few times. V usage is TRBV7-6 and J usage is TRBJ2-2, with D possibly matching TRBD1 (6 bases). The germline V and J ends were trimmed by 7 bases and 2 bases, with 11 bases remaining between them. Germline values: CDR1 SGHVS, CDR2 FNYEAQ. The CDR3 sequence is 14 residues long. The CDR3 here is CASTWTANTGELFF. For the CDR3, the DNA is TGTGCCAGCACTTGGACAGCCAACACCGGGGAGCTGTTTTTT.

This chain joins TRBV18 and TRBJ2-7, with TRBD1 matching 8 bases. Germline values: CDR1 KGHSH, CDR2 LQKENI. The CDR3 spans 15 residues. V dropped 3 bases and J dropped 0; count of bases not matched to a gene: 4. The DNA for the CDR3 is TGTGCCAGCTCACCGGGACAGGCAAGCTCCTACGAGCAGTACTTC. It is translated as CASSPGQASSYEQYF. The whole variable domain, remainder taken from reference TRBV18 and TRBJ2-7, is NAGVMQNPRHLVRRRGQEARLRCSPMKGHSHVYWYRQLPEEGLKFMVYLQKENIIDESGMPKERFSAEFPKEGPSILRIQQVVRGDSAAYFCASSPGQASSYEQYFGPGTRLTVT.

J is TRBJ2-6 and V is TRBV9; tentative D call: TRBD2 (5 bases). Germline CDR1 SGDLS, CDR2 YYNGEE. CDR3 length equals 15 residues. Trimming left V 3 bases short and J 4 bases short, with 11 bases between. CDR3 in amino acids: CASSAGGGGANVLTF. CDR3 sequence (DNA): TGTGCCAGCAGCGCAGGAGGTGGCGGGGCCAACGTCCTGACTTTC.

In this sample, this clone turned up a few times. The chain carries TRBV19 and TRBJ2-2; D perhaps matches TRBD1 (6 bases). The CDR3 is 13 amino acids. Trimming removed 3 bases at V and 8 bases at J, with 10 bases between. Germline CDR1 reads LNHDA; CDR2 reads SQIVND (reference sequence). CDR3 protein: CASSIGTMGELFF. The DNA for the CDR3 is TGTGCCAGTAGTATTGGGACAATGGGGGAGCTGTTTTTT.

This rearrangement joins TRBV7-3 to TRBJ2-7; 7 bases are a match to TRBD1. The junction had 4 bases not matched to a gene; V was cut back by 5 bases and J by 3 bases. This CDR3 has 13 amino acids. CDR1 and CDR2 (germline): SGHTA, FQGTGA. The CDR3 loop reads CASSRGQHYEQYF. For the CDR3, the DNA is TGTGCCAGCAGCCGGGGACAGCACTACGAGCAGTACTTC.

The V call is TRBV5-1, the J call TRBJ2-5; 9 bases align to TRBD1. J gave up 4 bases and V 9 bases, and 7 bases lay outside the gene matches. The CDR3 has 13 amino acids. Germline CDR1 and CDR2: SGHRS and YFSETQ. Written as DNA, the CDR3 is TGCGCCACCCAGTCGGACAGGGGAGAGACCCAGTACTTC. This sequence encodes CATQSDRGETQYF.

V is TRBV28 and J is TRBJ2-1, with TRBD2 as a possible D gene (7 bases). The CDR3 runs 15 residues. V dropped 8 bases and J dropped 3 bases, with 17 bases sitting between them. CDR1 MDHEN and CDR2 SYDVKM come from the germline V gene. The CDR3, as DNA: TGTGCCAGCCTCCCCCCGGGGGGACACTACAATGAGCAGTTCTTC. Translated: CASLPPGGHYNEQFF.

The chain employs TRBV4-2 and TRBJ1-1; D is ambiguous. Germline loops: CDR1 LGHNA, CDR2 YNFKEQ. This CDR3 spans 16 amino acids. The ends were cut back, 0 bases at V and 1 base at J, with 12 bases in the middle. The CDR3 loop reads CASSQDSTNPNTEAFF. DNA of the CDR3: TGTGCCAGCAGCCAAGATTCGACAAACCCGAACACTGAAGCTTTCTTT.

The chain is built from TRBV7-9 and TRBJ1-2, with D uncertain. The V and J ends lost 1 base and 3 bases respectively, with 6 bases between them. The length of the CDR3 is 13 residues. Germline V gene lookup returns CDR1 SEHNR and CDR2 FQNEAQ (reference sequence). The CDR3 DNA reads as TGTGCCAGCAGCTTAGTAGCCGACTATGGCTACACCTTC. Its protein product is CASSLVADYGYTF.

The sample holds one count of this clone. CDR3 in DNA: TGTGCCAGCAGTTACGCGGGCGATCAGCCCCAGCATTTT. This gives the protein CASSYAGDQPQHF. The V and J genes are TRBV6-5 and TRBJ1-5; D call uncertain. Per the germline V gene, CDR1 is MNHEY and CDR2 is SVGAGI. Trimming removed 2 bases from V and 5 bases from J, with 7 bases in between. The CDR3 consists of 13 residues.

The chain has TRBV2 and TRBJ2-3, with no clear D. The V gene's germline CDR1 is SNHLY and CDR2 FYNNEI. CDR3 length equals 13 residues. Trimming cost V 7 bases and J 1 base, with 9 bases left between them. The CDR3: CASTEQGTDTQYF. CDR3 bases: TGTGCCAGCACCGAGCAGGGCACAGATACGCAGTATTTT.

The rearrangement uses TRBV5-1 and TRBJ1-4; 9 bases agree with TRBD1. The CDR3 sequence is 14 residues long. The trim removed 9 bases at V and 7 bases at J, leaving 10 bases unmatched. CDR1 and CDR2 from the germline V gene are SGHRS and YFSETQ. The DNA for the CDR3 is TGCGCCACCGCCCCAGGGACAGGGACTGAAAAACTGTTTTTT. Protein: CATAPGTGTEKLFF.

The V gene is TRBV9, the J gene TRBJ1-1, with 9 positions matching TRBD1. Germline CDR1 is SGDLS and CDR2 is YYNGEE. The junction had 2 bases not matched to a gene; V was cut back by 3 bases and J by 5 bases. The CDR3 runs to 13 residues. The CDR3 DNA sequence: TGTGCCAGCAGCGAGACAGGGGGGACTGAAGCTTTCTTT. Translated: CASSETGGTEAFF.

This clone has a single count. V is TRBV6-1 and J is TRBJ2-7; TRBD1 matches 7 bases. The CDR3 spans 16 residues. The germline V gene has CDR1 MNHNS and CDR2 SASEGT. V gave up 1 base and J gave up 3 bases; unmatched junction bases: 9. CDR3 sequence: CASSEGPGRGNYEQYF. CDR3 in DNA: TGTGCCAGCAGTGAAGGCCCCGGCAGGGGGAACTACGAGCAGTACTTC.

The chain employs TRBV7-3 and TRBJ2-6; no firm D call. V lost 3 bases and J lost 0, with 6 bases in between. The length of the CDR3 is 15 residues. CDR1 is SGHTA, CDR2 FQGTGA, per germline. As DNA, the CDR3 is TGTGCCAGCAGCTTTAAAGCCTCTGGGGCCAACGTCCTGACTTTC. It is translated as CASSFKASGANVLTF.

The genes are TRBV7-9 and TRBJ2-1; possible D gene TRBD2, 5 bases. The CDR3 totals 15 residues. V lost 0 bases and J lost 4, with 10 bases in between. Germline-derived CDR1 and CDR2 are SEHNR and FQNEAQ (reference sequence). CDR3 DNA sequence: TGTGCCAGCAGCTTAGCCAGCGGAGAATACAATGAGCAGTTCTTC. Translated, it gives CASSLASGEYNEQFF.

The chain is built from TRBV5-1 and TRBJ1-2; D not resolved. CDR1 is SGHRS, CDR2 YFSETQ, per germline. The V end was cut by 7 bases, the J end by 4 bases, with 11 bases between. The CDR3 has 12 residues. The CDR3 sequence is CASHGSSYGYTF. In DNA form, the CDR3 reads TGCGCCAGCCACGGGAGTTCCTATGGCTACACCTTC.

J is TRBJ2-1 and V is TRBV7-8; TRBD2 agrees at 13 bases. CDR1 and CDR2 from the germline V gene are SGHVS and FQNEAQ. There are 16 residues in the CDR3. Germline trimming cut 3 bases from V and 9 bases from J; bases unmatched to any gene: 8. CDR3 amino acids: CASSFPGLAGVGEQFF. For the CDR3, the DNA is TGTGCCAGCAGCTTCCCTGGACTAGCGGGAGTCGGTGAGCAGTTCTTC.

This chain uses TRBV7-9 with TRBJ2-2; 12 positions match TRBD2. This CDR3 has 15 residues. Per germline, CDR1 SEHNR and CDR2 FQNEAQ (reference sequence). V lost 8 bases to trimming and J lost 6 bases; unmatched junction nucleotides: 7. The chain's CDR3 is CASPRLAGVPGELFF. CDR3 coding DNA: TGTGCCAGCCCACGACTAGCGGGAGTTCCCGGGGAGCTGTTTTTT. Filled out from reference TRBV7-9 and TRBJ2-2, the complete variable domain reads DTGVSQNPRHKITKRGQNVTFRCDPISEHNRLYWYRQTLGQGPEFLTYFQNEAQLEKSRLLSDRFSAERPKGSFSTLEIQRTEQGDSAMYLCASPRLAGVPGELFFGEGSRLTVL.